The entry that follows covers one T cell receptor (beta chain) sequence. Its antigen is not known. These data come from a study of identifying expanded T cells in peripheral blood. Collection occurred without any documented infections or immune events in donors. Libraries were prepared by immunoSEQ multiplex PCR; TCRdb keeps only in-frame clonotypes and omits some of them. This table has about 100,000 clones, approximately 88% appearing once. Notes on the study in general: Over around two and four weeks, about 15 and 18 clones changed, versus around 1.3 between replicates. Approximately two-week clone count variance significantly increased as total template count grew.

Sequenced material: blood. The TCR was taken from a person aged 18-70 years in good health.

CDR3 sequence: CASNDRPNEKLFF. CDR3 nucleotide sequence: TGTGCCAGTAACGACCGTCCGAATGAAAAACTGTTTTTT. The genes are TRBV19 and TRBJ1-4, with no clear D. Germline V CDR1 and CDR2: LNHDA, SQIVND (reference sequence). This CDR3 is built from 13 residues. The V and J ends lost 7 bases and 5 bases respectively, with 11 bases between them.